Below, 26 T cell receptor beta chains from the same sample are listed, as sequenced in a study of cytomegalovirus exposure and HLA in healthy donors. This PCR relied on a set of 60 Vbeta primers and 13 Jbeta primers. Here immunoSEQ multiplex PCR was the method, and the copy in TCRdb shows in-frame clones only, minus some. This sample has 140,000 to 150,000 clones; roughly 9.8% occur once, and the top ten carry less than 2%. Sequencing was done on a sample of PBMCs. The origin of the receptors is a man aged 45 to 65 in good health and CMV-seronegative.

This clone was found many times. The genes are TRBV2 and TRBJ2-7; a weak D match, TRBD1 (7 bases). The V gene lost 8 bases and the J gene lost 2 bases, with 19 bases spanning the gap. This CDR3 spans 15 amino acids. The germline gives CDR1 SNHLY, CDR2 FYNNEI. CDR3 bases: TGTGCCAGCCGGTTAGGGGGCACGGGGGCCTACGAGCAGTACTTC. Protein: CASRLGGTGAYEQYF. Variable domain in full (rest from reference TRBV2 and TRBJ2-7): EPEVTQTPSHQVTQMGQEVILRCVPISNHLYFYWYRQILGQKVEFLVSFYNNEISEKSEIFDDQFSVERPDGSNFTLKIRSTKLEDSAMYFCASRLGGTGAYEQYFGPGTRLTVT.

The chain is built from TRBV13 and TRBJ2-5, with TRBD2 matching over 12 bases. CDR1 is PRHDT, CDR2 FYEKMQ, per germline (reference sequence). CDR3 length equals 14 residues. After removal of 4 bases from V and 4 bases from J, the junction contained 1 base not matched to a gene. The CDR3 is CASSSGLAGETQYF. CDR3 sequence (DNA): TGTGCCAGCAGCTCGGGACTAGCGGGAGAGACCCAGTACTTC.

The CDR3 coding sequence is TGTGCCAGCAGTGACGGCAGGGGCCCCTTGAGTTCCTACGAGCAGTACTTC. The encoded protein is CASSDGRGPLSSYEQYF. The rearrangement uses TRBV2 and TRBJ2-7; D possibly corresponds to TRBD1 (6 bases). CDR3 length equals 17 residues. V was pared by 3 bases and J by 1 base, with 19 bases between. From germline, CDR1 is SNHLY and CDR2 FYNNEI.

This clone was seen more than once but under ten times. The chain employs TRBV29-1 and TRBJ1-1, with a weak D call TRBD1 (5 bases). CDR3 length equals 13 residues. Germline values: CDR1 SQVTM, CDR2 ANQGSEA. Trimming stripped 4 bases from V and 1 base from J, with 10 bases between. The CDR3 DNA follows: TGCAGCGTTGTGGGGGGGAGGAACACTGAAGCTTTCTTT. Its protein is CSVVGGRNTEAFF.

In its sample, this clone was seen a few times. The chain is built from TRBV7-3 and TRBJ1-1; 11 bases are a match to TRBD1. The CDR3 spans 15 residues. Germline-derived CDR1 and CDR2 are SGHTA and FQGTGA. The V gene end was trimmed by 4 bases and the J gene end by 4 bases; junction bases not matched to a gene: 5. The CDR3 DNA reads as TGTGCCAGCAGCTCCGGACAGGGGGCGCGCACTGAAGCTTTCTTT. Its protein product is CASSSGQGARTEAFF.

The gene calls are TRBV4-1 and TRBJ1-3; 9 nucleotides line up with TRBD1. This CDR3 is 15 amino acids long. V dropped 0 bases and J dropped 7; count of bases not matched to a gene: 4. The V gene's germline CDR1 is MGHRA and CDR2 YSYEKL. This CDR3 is CASSQEGTGRNTIYF. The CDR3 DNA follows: TGCGCCAGCAGCCAAGAAGGGACAGGGAGGAACACCATATATTTT.

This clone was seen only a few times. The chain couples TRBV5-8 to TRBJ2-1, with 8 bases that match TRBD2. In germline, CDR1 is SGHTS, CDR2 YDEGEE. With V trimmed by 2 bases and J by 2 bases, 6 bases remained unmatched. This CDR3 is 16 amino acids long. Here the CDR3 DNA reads TGTGCCAGCAGCTTCTGGCCGGGACTAGCCTACAATGAGCAGTTCTTC. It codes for CASSFWPGLAYNEQFF. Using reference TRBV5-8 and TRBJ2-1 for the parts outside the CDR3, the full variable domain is EAGVTQSPTHLIKTRGQQATLRCSPISGHTSVYWYQQALGLGLQFLLWYDEGEERNRGNFPPRFSGRQFPNYSSELNVNALELEDSALYLCASSFWPGLAYNEQFFGPGTRLTVL.

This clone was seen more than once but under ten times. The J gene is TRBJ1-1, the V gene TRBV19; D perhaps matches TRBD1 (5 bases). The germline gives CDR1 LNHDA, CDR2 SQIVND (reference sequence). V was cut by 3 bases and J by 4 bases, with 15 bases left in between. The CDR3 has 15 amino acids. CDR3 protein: CASSIRAEGITEAFF. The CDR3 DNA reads TGTGCCAGTAGTATCAGGGCGGAAGGTATCACTGAAGCTTTCTTT.

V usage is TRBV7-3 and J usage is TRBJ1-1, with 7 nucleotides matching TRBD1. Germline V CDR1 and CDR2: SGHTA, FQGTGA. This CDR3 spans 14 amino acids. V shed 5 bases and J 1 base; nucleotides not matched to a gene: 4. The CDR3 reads CASSRTGENTEAFF. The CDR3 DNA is TGTGCCAGCAGCCGAACAGGGGAGAACACTGAAGCTTTCTTT.

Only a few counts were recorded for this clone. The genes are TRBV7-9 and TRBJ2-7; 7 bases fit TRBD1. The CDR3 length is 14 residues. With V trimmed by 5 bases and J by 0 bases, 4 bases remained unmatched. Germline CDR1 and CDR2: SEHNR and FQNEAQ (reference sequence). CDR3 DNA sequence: TGTGCCAGCAGCCCTAGGGACAGCTCCTACGAGCAGTACTTC. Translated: CASSPRDSSYEQYF.

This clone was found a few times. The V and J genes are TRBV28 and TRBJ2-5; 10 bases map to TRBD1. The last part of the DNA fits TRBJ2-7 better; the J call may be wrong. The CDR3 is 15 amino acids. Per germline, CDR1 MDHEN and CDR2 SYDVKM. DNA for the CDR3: TGTGCCAGCACCGGTCCGGGACAGGGGTCCTACGAGCAGTACTTC. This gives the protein CASTGPGQGSYEQYF.

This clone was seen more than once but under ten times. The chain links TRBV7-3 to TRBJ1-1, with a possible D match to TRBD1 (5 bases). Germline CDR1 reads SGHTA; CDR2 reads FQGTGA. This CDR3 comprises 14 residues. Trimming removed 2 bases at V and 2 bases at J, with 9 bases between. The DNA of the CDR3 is TGTGCCAGCAGCTTAGGGGGGACTAACACTGAAGCTTTCTTT. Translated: CASSLGGTNTEAFF.

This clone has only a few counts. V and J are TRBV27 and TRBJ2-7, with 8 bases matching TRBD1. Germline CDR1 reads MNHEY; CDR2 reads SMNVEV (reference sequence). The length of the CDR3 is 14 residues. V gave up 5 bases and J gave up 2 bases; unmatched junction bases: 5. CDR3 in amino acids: CASSRGDRTYEQYF. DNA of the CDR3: TGTGCCAGCAGTAGGGGGGACAGGACCTACGAGCAGTACTTC.

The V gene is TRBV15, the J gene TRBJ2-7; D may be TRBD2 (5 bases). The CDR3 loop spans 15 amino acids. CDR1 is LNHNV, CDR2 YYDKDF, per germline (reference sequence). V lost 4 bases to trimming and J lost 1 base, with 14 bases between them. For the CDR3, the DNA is TGTGCCACCAGCACTGGAGGCCTTAGGTCCTACGAGCAGTACTTC. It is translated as CATSTGGLRSYEQYF.

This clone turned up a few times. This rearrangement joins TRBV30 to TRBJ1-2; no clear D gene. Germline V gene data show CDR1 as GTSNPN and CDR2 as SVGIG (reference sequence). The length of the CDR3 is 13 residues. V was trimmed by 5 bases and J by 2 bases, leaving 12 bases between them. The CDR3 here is CAWGSVRNYGYTF. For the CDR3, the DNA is TGTGCCTGGGGGAGTGTCCGCAACTATGGCTACACCTTC.

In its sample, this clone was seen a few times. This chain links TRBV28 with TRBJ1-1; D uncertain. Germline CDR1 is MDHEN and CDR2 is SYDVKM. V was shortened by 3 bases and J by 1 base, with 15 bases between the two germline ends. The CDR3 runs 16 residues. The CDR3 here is CASSFFGRVGNTEAFF. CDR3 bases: TGTGCCAGCAGTTTTTTTGGGCGAGTAGGGAACACTGAAGCTTTCTTT.

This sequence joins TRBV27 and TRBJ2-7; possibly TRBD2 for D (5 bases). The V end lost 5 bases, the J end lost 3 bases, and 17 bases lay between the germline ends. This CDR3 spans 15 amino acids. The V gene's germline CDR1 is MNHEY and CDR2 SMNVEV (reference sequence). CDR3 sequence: CASSRRAAFNYEQYF. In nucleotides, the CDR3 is TGTGCCAGCAGTCGGCGGGCAGCCTTTAACTACGAGCAGTACTTC.

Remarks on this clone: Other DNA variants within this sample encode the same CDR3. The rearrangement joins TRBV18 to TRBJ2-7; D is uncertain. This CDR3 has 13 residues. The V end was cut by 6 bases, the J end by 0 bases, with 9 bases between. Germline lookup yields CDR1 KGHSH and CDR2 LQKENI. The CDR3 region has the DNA TGTGCCAGCTCTCCCGGTAGCTCCTACGAGCAGTACTTC. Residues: CASSPGSSYEQYF.

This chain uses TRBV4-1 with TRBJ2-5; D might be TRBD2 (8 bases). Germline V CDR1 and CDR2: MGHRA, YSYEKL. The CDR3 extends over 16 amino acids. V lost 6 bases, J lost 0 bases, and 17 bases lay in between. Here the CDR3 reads CASSREGADYQETQYF. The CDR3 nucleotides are TGCGCCAGCAGTCGGGAGGGGGCGGACTACCAAGAGACCCAGTACTTC.

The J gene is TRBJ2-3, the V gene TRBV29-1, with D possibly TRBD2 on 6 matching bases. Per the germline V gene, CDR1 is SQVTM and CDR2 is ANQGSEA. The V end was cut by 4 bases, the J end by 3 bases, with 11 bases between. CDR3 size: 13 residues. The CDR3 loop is CSVVGGVTDTQYF. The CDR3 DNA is TGCAGCGTTGTAGGCGGGGTGACAGATACGCAGTATTTT.

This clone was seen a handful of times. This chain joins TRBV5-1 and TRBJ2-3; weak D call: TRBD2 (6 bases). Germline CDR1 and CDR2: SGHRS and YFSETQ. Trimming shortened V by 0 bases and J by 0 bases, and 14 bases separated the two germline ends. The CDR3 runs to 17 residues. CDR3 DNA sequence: TGCGCCAGCAGCTTGGCTCCCCCTAGCGTGAGCACAGATACGCAGTATTTT. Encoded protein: CASSLAPPSVSTDTQYF.

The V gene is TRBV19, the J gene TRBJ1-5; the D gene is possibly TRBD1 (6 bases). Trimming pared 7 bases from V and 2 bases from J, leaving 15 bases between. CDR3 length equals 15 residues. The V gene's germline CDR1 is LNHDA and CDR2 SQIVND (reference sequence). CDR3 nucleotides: TGTGCCAGTAACCAGGGGACCATAGGCAATCAGCCCCAGCATTTT. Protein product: CASNQGTIGNQPQHF.

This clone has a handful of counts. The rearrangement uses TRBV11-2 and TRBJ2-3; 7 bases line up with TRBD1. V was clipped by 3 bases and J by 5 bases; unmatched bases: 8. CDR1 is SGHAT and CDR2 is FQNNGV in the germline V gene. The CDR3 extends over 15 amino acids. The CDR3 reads CASSFNRGNKDTQYF. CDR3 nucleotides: TGTGCCAGCAGCTTCAACAGGGGCAACAAAGATACGCAGTATTTT. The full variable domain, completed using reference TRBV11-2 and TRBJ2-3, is EAGVAQSPRYKIIEKRQSVAFWCNPISGHATLYWYQQILGQGPKLLIQFQNNGVVDDSQLPKDRFSAERLKGVDSTLKIQPAKLEDSAVYLCASSFNRGNKDTQYFGPGTRLTVL.

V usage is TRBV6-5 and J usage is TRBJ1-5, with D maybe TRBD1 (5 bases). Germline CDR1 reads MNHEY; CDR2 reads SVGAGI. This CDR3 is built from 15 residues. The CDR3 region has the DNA TGTGCTTCCCAGGCCTGGCCAGGGTTGACTCAGCCCCAGCATTTT. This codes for CASQAWPGLTQPQHF.

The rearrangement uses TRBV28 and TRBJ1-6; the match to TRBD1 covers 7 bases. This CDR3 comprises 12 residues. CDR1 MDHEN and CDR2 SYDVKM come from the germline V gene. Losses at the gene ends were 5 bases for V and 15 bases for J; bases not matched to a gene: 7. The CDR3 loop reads CASSTRDSVLHF. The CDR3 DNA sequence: TGTGCCAGCAGTACCCGGGACAGTGTCCTCCACTTT.

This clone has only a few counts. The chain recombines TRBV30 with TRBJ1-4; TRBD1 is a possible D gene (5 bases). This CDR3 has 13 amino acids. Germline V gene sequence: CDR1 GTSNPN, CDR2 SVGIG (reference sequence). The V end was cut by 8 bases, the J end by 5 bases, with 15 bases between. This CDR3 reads CAARRAGNEKLFF. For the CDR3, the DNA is TGTGCCGCCCGGAGGGCAGGGAATGAAAAACTGTTTTTT.